These T cell receptor beta chains were read from a single sample in a study of blood T cell repertoires in COVID-19. This table comes from immunoSEQ multiplex PCR, and its TCRdb copy is limited to in-frame clones, with some not included. This table has around 270,000 clones, about 89% appearing once. Source material: peripheral blood. All receptors come from a man between 35 and 55 years old with acute or convalescent COVID-19. Both conserved end residues are part of each CDR3. D genes are given only for firm matches. Part of the rows lack a size; the others show once, few, many or a class for expanded clones.

d_call: .
v_call: TRBV5-1
clone_size: .
j_call: TRBJ2-2
cdr3_aa: CASSFEGAGELFF
cdr3_nt: TGCGCCAGCAGCTTCGAAGGGGCCGGGGAGCTGTTTTTT

d_call: TRBD2
v_call: TRBV3-1/TRBV3-2
clone_size: .
j_call: TRBJ2-3
cdr3_aa: CASSPWTSGGSDTQYF
cdr3_nt: TGTGCCAGCAGCCCCTGGACTAGCGGGGGGTCAGATACGCAGTATTTT

d_call: TRBD1
v_call: TRBV11-2
clone_size: .
j_call: TRBJ1-2
cdr3_aa: CASSLDPPLDRKGYTF
cdr3_nt: TGTGCCAGCAGCTTAGATCCCCCCTTGGACAGGAAAGGCTACACCTTC

d_call: .
v_call: TRBV10-3
clone_size: once
j_call: TRBJ2-3
cdr3_aa: CAISVRASEAGDTQYF
cdr3_nt: TGTGCCATCAGTGTCCGGGCTAGCGAGGCGGGAGATACGCAGTATTTT

d_call: .
v_call: TRBV19
clone_size: few
j_call: TRBJ1-5
cdr3_aa: CASMTAYSNQPQHF
cdr3_nt: TGTGCCAGTATGACAGCTTATAGCAATCAGCCCCAGCATTTT

d_call: TRBD2
v_call: TRBV19
clone_size: .
j_call: TRBJ2-5
cdr3_aa: CASRDASGRRGAQYF
cdr3_nt: TGTGCCAGTAGGGATGCCAGTGGGCGCCGGGGGGCCCAGTACTTC

d_call: .
v_call: TRBV6-5
clone_size: .
j_call: TRBJ2-7
cdr3_aa: CASTPTWSRGHEQYF
cdr3_nt: TGTGCCAGCACTCCTACTTGGAGCAGGGGCCACGAGCAGTACTTC

d_call: TRBD1
v_call: TRBV5-1
clone_size: .
j_call: TRBJ2-3
cdr3_aa: CASSVTGGYTDTQYF
cdr3_nt: TGCGCCAGCAGCGTAACAGGGGGCTACACAGATACGCAGTATTTT

d_call: .
v_call: TRBV3-1/TRBV3-2
clone_size: .
j_call: TRBJ1-6
cdr3_aa: CASSQDWAGDSPLHF
cdr3_nt: TGTGCCAGCAGCCAAGATTGGGCAGGGGATTCACCCCTCCACTTT

d_call: TRBD1
v_call: TRBV9
clone_size: .
j_call: TRBJ1-1
cdr3_aa: CASKPQGALGTEAFF
cdr3_nt: TGTGCCTCTAAACCTCAGGGGGCTTTGGGCACTGAAGCTTTCTTT

d_call: .
v_call: TRBV6-5
clone_size: few
j_call: TRBJ1-1
cdr3_aa: CASSYKGMNTEAFF
cdr3_nt: TGTGCCAGCAGTTATAAGGGGATGAACACTGAAGCTTTCTTT

d_call: .
v_call: TRBV12-3/TRBV12-4
clone_size: .
j_call: TRBJ1-5
cdr3_aa: CASREDSNQPQHF
cdr3_nt: TGTGCCAGCAGAGAGGATAGCAATCAGCCCCAGCATTTT

d_call: TRBD1
v_call: TRBV11-3
clone_size: few
j_call: TRBJ2-2
cdr3_aa: CASSLGQGAGELFF
cdr3_nt: TGTGCCAGCAGCCTGGGACAGGGGGCCGGGGAGCTGTTTTTT

d_call: .
v_call: TRBV6-5
clone_size: .
j_call: TRBJ1-1
cdr3_aa: CASSYGQYAEAFF
cdr3_nt: TGTGCCAGCAGTTACGGCCAGTACGCTGAAGCTTTCTTT

d_call: TRBD1
v_call: TRBV24-1
clone_size: .
j_call: TRBJ2-2
cdr3_aa: CATSDPGQGAWTGELFF
cdr3_nt: TGTGCCACCAGTGACCCGGGACAGGGGGCATGGACCGGGGAGCTGTTTTTT

d_call: .
v_call: TRBV19
clone_size: once
j_call: TRBJ2-1
cdr3_aa: CASSLRGGNGYNEQFF
cdr3_nt: TGTGCCAGCTCCCTTAGGGGGGGCAACGGCTACAATGAGCAGTTCTTC

d_call: .
v_call: TRBV6-5
clone_size: .
j_call: TRBJ1-1
cdr3_aa: CASSKPGQNTEAFF
cdr3_nt: TGTGCCAGCAGTAAGCCGGGACAGAACACTGAAGCTTTCTTT